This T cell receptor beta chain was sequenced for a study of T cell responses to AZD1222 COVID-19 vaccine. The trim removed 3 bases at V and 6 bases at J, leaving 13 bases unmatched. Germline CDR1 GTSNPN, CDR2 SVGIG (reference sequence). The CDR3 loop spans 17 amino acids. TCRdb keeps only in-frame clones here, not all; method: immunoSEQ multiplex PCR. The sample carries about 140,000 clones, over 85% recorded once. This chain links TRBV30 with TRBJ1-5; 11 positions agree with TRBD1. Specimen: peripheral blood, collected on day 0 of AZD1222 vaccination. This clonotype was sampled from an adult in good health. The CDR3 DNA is TGTGCCTGGAGGCCTAGGCGGGGACAGGGGGGCGGTCAGCCCCAGCATTTT. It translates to CAWRPRRGQGGGQPQHF.